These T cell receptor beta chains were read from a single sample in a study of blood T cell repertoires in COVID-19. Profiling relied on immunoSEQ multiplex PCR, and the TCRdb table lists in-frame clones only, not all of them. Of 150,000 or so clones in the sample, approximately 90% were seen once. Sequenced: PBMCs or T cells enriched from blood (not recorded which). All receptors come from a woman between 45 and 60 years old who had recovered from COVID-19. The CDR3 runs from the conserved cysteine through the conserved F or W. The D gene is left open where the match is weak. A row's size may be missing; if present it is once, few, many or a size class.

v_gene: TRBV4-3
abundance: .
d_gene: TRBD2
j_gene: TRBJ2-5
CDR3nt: TGCGCCAGCAGCCAATCTCAGACTAGCGGGGGTGAGTCGGAGACCCAGTACTTC
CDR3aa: CASSQSQTSGGESETQYF

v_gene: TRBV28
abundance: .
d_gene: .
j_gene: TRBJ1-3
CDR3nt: TGTGCCAGCAGTTTATACGCCGGCAGGGTAGCTGGAAACACCATATATTTT
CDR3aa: CASSLYAGRVAGNTIYF

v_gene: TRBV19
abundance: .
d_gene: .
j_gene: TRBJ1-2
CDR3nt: TGTGCCAGTAGTAGGTGGGCAGTGATCGACTATGGCTACACCTTC
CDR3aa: CASSRWAVIDYGYTF

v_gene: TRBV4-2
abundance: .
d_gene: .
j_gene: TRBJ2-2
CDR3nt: TGTGCCAGCAGCCCACGACCGAGGGTTTCAAATAGTGCAGACCCTTTCGGGTCCGGGGAGCTGTTTTTT
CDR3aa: CASSPRPRVSNSADPFGSGELFF

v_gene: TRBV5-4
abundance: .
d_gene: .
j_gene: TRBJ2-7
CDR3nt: TGTGCCAGCAGCTTGCCCGCCTACGAGCAGTACTTC
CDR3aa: CASSLPAYEQYF

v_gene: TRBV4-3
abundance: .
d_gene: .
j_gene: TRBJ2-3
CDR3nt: TGCGCCAGCAGCCCAGACAATACAGATACGCAGTATTTT
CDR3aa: CASSPDNTDTQYF

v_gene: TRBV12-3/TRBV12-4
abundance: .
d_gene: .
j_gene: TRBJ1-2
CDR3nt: TGTGCCAGCAGGCCCAGGGCCAACTATGGCTACACCTTC
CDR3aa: CASRPRANYGYTF

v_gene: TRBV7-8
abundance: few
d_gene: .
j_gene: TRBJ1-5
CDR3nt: TGTGCCAGCAGCTCGGTCATTAGCAATCAGCCCCAGCATTTT
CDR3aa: CASSSVISNQPQHF

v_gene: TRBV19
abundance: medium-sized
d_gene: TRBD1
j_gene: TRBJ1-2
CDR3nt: TGTGCCAGTAGCCAACAGGGGGCCAACTATGGCTACACCTTC
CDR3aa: CASSQQGANYGYTF

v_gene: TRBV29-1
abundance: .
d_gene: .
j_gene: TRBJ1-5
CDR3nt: TGCAGCGTTGAAGTGGGACGGGCCGGGGGGCCCCAGCATTTT
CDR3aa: CSVEVGRAGGPQHF

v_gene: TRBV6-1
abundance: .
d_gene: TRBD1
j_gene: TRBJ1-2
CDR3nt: TGTGCCAGCAGTGACCGACGCACAGGGGTGGCCTATGGCTACACCTTC
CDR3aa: CASSDRRTGVAYGYTF

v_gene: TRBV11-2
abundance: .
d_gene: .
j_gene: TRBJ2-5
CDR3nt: TGTGCCAGCAGCCGGGGACTTGGGGAGACCCAGTACTTC
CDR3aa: CASSRGLGETQYF

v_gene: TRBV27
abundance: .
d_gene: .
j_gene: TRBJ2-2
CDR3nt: TGTGCCAGCAGTTTAAGATGGGGCGGCACCGGGGAGCTGTTTTTT
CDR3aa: CASSLRWGGTGELFF

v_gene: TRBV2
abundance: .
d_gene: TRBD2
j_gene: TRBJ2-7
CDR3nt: TGTGCCAGGACAAAGGGCGGGGGAGGCGAGCAGTACTTC
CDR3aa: CARTKGGGGEQYF

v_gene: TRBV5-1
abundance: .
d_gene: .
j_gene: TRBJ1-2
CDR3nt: TGCGCCAGCAGCTTTTCGGCAGTGGGGGGTAAGGGCTACACCTTC
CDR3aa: CASSFSAVGGKGYTF

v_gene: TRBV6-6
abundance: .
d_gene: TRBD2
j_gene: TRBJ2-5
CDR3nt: TGTGCCAGCAGTTACTCCCCTCCCGGGGGGCAAGAGACCCAGTACTTC
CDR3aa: CASSYSPPGGQETQYF

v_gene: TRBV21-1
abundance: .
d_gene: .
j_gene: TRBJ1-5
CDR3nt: TGTGCCAGCAGCAGGACAGGGGATTATCACAATCAGCCCCAGCATTTT
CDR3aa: CASSRTGDYHNQPQHF

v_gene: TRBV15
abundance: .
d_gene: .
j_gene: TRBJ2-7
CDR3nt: TGTGCCACCAGCGTGGCCAACTACGAGCAGTACTTC
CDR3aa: CATSVANYEQYF

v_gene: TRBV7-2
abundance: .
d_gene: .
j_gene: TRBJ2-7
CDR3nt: TGTGCCAGCAGCTTAGGGAGGGACCCCCTCTTCTACGAGCAGTACTTC
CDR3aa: CASSLGRDPLFYEQYF

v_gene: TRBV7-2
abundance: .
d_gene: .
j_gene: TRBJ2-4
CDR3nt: TGTGCCAGCAGCCCGAGGGGAGGGGGAGGCATTCAGTACTTC
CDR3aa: CASSPRGGGGIQYF

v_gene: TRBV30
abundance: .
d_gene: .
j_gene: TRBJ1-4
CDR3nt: TGTGCCTGGAGTGGTCAACGGGTCGTTAATGAAAAACTGTTTTTT
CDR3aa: CAWSGQRVVNEKLFF

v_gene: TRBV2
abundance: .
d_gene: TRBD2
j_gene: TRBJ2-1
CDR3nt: TGTGCCAGCAGGGCCCGATCTCAGCGGGGGGGCTTGAATGAGCAGTTCTTC
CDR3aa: CASRARSQRGGLNEQFF

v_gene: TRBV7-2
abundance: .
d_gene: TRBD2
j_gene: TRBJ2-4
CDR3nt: TGTGCCAGCAGCAAGTCTAGCGGGCCTGGAAACATTCAGTACTTC
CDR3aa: CASSKSSGPGNIQYF

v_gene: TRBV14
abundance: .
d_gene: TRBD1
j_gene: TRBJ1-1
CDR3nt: TGTGCCAGCAGCCTGCAGGGGGACACTGAAGCTTTCTTT
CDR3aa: CASSLQGDTEAFF

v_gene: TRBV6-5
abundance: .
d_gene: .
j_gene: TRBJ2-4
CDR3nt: TGTGCCAGCAGTTCCCCTTGGGGAGGATCCAAAAACATTCAGTACTTC
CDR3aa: CASSSPWGGSKNIQYF

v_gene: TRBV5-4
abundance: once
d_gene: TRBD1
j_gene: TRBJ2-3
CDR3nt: TGTGCCAGCACGACCAGGACAGGGGCCCCCACAGATACGCAGTATTTT
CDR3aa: CASTTRTGAPTDTQYF

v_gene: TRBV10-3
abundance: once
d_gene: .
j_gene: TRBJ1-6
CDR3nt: TGTGCCATCAGTGAGTTACGGGCACCCCTCCACTTT
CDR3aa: CAISELRAPLHF